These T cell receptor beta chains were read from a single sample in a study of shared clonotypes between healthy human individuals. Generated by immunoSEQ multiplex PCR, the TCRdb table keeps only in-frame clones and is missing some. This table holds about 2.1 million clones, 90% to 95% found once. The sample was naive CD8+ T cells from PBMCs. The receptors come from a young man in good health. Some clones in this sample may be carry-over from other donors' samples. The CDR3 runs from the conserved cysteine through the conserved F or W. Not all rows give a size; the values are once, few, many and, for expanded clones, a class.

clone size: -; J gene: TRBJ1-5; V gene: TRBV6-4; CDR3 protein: CASSDSRTAKSQHF
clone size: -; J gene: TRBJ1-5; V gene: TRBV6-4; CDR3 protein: CASSDGDLKLINQPQHF
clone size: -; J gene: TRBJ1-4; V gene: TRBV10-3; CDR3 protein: CAISVGGEGTNEKLFF
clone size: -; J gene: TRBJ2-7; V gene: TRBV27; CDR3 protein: CASSSRGGSANEQYF
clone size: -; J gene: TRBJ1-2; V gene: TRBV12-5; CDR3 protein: CASGLRAGEGYTF
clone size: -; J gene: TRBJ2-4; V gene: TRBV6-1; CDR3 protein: CALQPGTLAKNIQYF
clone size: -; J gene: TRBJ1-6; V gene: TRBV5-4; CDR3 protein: CASSVPGQGRNSPLHF
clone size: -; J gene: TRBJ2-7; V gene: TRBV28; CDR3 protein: CASTLSSGYEQYF
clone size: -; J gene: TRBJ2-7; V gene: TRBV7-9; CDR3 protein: CASSTGPSEQYF
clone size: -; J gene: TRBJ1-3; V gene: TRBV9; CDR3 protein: CASSRDLGGNTIYF
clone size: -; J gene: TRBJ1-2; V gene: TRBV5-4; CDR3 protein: CASSPGLNYGYTF
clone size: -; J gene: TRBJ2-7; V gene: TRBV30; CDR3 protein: CAWSLGAWGEQYF
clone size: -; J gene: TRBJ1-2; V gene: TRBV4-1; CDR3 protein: CASSPSGTGKYYGYTF
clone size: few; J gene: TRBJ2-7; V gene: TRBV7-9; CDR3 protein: CASSSEGPPSYEQYF
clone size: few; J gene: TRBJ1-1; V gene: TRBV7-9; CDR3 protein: CASSPGHSEAFF
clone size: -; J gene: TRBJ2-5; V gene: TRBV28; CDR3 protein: CASSLRAAIPETQYF
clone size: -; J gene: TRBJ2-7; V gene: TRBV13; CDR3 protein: CASSTRLAGAQQYF
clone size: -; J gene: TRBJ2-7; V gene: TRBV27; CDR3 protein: CATLSRSGTSGSTAEQYF
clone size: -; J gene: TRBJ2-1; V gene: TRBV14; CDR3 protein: CASSGGTGSYNEQFF
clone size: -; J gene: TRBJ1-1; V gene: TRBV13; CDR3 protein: CASSPTPRANTEAFF
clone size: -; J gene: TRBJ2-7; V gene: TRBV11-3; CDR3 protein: CASSPGPPAYEQYF
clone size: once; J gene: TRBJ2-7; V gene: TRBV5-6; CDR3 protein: CASSWGLDSYEQYF
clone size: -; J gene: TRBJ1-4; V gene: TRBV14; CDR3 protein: CASSQARTGVNEKLFF
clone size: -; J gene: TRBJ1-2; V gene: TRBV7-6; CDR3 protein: CASSLQDLIF
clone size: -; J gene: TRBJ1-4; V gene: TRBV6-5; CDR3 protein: CASSPAGGLQQKLFF
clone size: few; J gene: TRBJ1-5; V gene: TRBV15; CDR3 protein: CATSQGSDQPQHF
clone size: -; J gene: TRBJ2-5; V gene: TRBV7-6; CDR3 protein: CASSSRRVGETQYF
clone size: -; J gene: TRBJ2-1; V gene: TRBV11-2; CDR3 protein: CASRLESNEQFF
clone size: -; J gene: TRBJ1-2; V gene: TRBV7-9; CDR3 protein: CASSLGTGFSYGYTF
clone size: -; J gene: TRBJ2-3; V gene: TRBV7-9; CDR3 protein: CASSPTTDTQYF
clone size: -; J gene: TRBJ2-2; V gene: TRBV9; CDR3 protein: CASSVDRLAPGELFF